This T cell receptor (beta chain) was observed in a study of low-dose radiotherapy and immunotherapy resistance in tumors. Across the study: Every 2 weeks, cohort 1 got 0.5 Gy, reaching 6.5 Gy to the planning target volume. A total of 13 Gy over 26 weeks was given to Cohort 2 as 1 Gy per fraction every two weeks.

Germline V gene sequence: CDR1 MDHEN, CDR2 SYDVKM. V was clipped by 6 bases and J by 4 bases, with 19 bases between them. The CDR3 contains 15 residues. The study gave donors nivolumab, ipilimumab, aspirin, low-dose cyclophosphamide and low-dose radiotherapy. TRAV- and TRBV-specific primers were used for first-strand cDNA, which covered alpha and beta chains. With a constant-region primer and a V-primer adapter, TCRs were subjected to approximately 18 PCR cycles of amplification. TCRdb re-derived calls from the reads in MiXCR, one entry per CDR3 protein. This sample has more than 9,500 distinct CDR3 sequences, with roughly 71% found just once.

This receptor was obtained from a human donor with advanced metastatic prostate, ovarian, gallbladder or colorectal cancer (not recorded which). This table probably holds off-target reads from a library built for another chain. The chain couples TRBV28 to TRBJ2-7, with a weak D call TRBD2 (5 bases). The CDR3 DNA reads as TGTGCCAGCAGGCTGGCCCCCGGGGATACATACGAGCAGTACTTC. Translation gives CASRLAPGDTYEQYF.